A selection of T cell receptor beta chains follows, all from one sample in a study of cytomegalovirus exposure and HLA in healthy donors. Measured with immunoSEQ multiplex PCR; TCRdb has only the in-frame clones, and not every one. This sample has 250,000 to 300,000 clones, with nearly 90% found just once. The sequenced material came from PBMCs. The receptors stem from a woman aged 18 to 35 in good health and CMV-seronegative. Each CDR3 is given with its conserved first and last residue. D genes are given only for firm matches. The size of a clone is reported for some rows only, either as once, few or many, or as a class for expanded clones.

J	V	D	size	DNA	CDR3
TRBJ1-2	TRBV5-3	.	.	TGTGCCAGAAGCTCGGGAGAAGGTTATGGCTACACCTTC	CARSSGEGYGYTF
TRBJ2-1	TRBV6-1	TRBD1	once	TGTGCCAGCAGTGCCCCCGGGACAGGGTCCTACAATGAGCAGTTCTTC	CASSAPGTGSYNEQFF
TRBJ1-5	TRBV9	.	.	TGTGCCAGCAGCGTAGGGCAGGGTTATCAGCCCCAGCATTTT	CASSVGQGYQPQHF
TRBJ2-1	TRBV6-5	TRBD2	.	TGTGCCAGCAGCAAGACCGGGACTATCAATGAGCAGTTCTTC	CASSKTGTINEQFF
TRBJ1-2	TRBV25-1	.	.	TGTGCCAGCAGTGAAGGGGTAGGGGGCTATGGCTACACCTTC	CASSEGVGGYGYTF
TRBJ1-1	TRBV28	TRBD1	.	TGTGCCAGCAGCCAGAGACAGGGTGGGGACACTGAAGCTTTCTTT	CASSQRQGGDTEAFF
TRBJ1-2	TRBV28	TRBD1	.	TGTGCCAGCAGGGAGACAGGGGGAGGCTATGGCTACACCTTC	CASRETGGGYGYTF
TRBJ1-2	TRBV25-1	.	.	TGTGCCAGCAGTGAACGACTCCGCAACGGGTATGGCTACACCTTC	CASSERLRNGYGYTF
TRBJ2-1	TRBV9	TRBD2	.	TGTGCCAGCAACGTACGACACGGGACTAGCTCCAATGAGCAGTTCTTC	CASNVRHGTSSNEQFF
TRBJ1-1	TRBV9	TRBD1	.	TGTGCCAGCAGCCGTACAGGGGGCCTCGCTGAAGCTTTCTTT	CASSRTGGLAEAFF
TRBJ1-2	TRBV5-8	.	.	TGTGCCAGCAGCTTGGGAGGCGGCGAGTACTATGGCTACACCTTC	CASSLGGGEYYGYTF
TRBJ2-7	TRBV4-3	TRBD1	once	TGCGCCAGCAGCCAAGGACAGGGTGGCGAGCAGTACTTC	CASSQGQGGEQYF
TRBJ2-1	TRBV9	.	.	TGTGCCAGCAGCGACGGGACACCAGTGTGCGAGCAGTTCTTC	CASSDGTPVCEQFF
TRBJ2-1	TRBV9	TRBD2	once	TGTGCCAGCAGCGCCGGGACTAGCGGGGGGAATGAGCAGTTCTTC	CASSAGTSGGNEQFF
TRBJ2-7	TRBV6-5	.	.	TGTGCCAGCAGTTACGGGGAGCGGTATGGCGAGCAGTACTTC	CASSYGERYGEQYF
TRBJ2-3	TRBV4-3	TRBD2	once	TGCGCCAGCAGCCAATGGCCTAGCGGGGGGCCCTATAGCACAGATACGCAGTATTTT	CASSQWPSGGPYSTDTQYF
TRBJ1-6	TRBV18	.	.	TGTGCCAGCTCGGTGGGGGAGGACAATAATTCACCCCTCCACTTT	CASSVGEDNNSPLHF
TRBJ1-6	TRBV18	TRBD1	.	TGTGCCAGCTCACCAGACAGGGGAGGTTCACCCCTCCACTTT	CASSPDRGGSPLHF